The clone carrying this TCR beta chain was observed many times. Its specificity is not known. The library attached unique molecular identifiers to individual cDNA molecules. In the authors' workflow: Sequenced samples showed a median of approximately 96,000 TCRs each, with counts running from roughly 23,000 to 700,000. TCRdb recomputed calls from the RACE reads with MiXCR, one row per CDR3 protein. The authors' filters were not applied to this entry. The data contain some 50,000 distinct CDR3 sequences, roughly 4.5% of them singletons. This entry comes from a study of human T cells and chemical hapten exposure. Study-wide context: Per-sample variation in TCR yield stemmed mainly from small pooled library volume differences. Regarding the study as a whole: TCRs exceeding a frequency of 1 in 1000 stayed unchanged under DPC sensitization.

The germline V gene has CDR1 SGHVS and CDR2 FNYEAQ. Trimming removed 5 bases from V and 2 bases from J, with 16 bases in between. CDR3 size: 15 residues. Stated time point: healthy volunteer bleed at 2 weeks. Unfractionated whole blood yielded total RNA. This sequence joins TRBV7-6 and TRBJ2-7, with a tentative D call TRBD1 (5 bases). This sequence originates from a female donor in good health. Some clones in this sample may be carry-over from other donors' samples. Sequenced sample: whole blood. Here the CDR3 reads CASSLFGHTTYEQYF. The CDR3, as DNA: TGTGCCAGCAGCCTATTTGGACATACAACCTACGAGCAGTACTTC. The variable domain in full, completed from reference TRBV7-6 and TRBJ2-7, reads GAGVSQSPRYKVTKRGQDVALRCDPISGHVSLYWYRQALGQGPEFLTYFNYEAQQDKSGLPNDRFSAERPEGSISTLTIQRTEQRDSAMYRCASSLFGHTTYEQYFGPGTRLTVT.